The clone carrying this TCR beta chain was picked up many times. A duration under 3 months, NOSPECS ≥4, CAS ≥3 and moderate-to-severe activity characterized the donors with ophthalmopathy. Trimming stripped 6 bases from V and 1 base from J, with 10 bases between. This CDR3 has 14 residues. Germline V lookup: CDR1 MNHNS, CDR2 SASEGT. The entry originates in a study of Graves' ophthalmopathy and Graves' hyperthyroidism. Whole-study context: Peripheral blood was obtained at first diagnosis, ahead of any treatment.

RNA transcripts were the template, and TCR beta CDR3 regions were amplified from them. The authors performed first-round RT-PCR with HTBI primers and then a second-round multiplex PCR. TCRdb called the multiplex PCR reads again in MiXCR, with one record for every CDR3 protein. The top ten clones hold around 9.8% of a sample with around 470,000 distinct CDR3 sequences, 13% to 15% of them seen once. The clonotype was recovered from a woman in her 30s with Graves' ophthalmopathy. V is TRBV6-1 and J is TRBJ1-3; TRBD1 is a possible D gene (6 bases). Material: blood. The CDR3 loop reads CASSRGLSGNTIYF. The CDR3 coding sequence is TGTGCCAGCAGCAGGGGCTTATCTGGAAACACCATATATTTT.